This T cell receptor beta chain derives from a study of blood T cell repertoires in COVID-19 (dated by TCRdb to the early 2020s). As for the study more broadly: Samples covering the acute and convalescent phases of COVID-19 were provided by collaborators in the United States, Italy and Spain. The prospective study material was composed of cDNA or gDNA derived from T cells, B-cell-depleted T cells, or PBMCs. Deeply sampled blood TCRbeta repertoires from subjects exposed to, actively infected with, or recovered from COVID-19 were included in the dataset. A freely available public database, intended as a resource for researchers studying the immune response to SARS-CoV-2, is where the repertoires were released. Samples came from the ongoing ImmuneRACE study (first 160 participants) plus 1,254 subjects from 6 global collaborators. Sample metadata almost always included a de-identified subject ID, COVID-19 status, age in years and sex. HLA class I and class II types, where available, came from metadata supplied by the sample provider rather than from assay-based typing.

TCRbeta CDR3 regions were amplified from genomic DNA by means of the immunoSEQ Assay, a bias-controlled multiplex PCR. Per the source publication's procedure: The number of nucleated cells in each sample was estimated from the amplification of reference gene primers within the assay. Sequence reads were collapsed and filtered to measure the absolute abundance of every unique TCRbeta CDR3 rearrangement. For each sample, productive Simpson clonality was calculated as the square root of Simpson's diversity index across productive rearrangements. Not all clones reach the TCRdb copy of this immuneACCESS table, which keeps in-frame sequences only. Checked studies attribute under half of the gap to unresolved V genes and leave the rest unexplained. That table gives V, J and clone size, and the DNA gave D and trimming. The sample contains some 110,000 clones, roughly 84% of them found a single time. The top ten constitute under 4% of the sample.

The CDR3 covers 14 residues, taking in both the cysteine and the phenylalanine. Only the CDR3 part of the read is kept: 42 bases, read in frame from the first base. V ends up 5 bases short and J 5 bases short, with an unmatched junction base count of 9. CDR1 and CDR2, looked up from the germline V gene (reference sequence), are GTSNPN and SVGIG. What the authors observed across the whole study: Clinical and demographic metadata were provided uncurated, with the amount varying by source and participant.

On this clone: The antigen this receptor binds is unknown. Base qualities are not at hand, and no much larger clone is one base apart.

Participants in the prospective study were aged roughly 18 to 89 years, lived in under 30 United States geographic areas, and enrolled through a virtual design. To assign participants to cohorts, the prospective study relied on clinical history that participants themselves reported in a screening survey and a study questionnaire. Recovered participants in ImmuneRACE Cohort 3 were defined as having two consecutive negative NP/OP PCR tests, clearance from a healthcare professional, or resolution of symptoms. Mobile phlebotomists in the prospective study collected whole blood, serum and a nasopharyngeal or oropharyngeal swab from every participant. Participants in the prospective study had the option to provide additional blood draws and questionnaires over a roughly two-month period. Before DNA extraction, blood samples from the prospective study were shipped at room temperature or frozen.

The TCR originated in a woman in her thirties who had recovered from COVID-19. Sequenced: PBMCs or T cells enriched from blood (not recorded which). This sequence uses TRBV30 and TRBJ2-1, and TRBD2 aligns with 7 junction nucleotides. The sequenced DNA is TGTGCCTGGTCCTCTTGGCTAGCGGACAATGAGCAGTTCTTC. It translates as CAWSSWLADNEQFF. The reference TRBV30 and TRBJ2-1 proteins fill in what lies around the CDR3, so the full variable domain reads SQTIHQWPATLVQPVGSPLSLECTVEGTSNPNLYWYRQAAGRGLQLLFYSVGIGQISSEVPQNLSASRPQDRQFILSSKKLLLSDSGFYLCAWSSWLADNEQFFGPGTRLTVL.